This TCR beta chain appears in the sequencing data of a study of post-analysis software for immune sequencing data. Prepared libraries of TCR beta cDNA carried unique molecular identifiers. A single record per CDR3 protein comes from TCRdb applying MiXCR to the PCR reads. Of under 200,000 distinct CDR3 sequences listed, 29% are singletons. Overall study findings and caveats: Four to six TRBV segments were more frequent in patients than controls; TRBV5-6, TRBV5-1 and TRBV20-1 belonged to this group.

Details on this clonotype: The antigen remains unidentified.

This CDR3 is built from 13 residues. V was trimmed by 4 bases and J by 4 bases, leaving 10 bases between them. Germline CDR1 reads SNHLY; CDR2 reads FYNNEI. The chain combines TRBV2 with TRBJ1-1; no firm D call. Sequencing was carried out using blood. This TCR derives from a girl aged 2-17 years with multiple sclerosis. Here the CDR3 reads CASSVRRGTEAFF. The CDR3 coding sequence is TGTGCCAGCAGTGTTCGACGCGGCACTGAAGCTTTCTTT.